One T cell receptor beta chain is described in this entry. Germline V gene lookup returns CDR1 MGHRA and CDR2 YSYEKL. This CDR3 comprises 17 residues. V was cut by 0 bases and J by 6 bases, with 19 bases left in between. Only in-frame clones appear in the TCRdb table, and some are missing; sequencing was by immunoSEQ multiplex PCR. The sample lists more than 65,000 clones, just over 90% occurring once. The data belong to a study of T cell changes during pregnancy in multiple sclerosis. This specimen consisted of peripheral blood, obtained in the first trimester of pregnancy. The clonotype was recovered from a female donor with multiple sclerosis, enrolled in a pregnancy study. V and J are TRBV4-1 and TRBJ2-3, with D tentatively TRBD2 (7 bases). CDR3 in amino acids: CASSQERLGGAADTQYF. CDR3 DNA sequence: TGCGCCAGCAGCCAAGAAAGATTGGGGGGGGCCGCGGATACGCAGTATTTT.